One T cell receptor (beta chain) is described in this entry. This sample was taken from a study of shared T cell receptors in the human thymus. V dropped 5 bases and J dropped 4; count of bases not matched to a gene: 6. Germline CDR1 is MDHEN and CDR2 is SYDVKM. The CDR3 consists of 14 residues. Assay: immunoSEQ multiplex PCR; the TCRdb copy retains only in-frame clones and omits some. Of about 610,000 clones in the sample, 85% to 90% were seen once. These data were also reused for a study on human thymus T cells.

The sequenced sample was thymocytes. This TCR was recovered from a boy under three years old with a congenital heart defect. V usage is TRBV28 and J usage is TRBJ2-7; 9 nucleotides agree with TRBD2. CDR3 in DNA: TGTGCCAGCAGTCTTAGCGGGAGTAGGTACGAGCAGTACTTC. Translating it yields CASSLSGSRYEQYF. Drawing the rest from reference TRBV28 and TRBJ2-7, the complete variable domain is DVKVTQSSRYLVKRTGEKVFLECVQDMDHENMFWYRQDPGLGLRLIYFSYDVKMKEKGDIPEGYSVSREKKERFSLILESASTNQTSMYLCASSLSGSRYEQYFGPGTRLTVT.